A selection of T cell receptor beta chains follows, all from one sample in a study of T cell responses to AZD1222 COVID-19 vaccine. The repertoire was sequenced with immunoSEQ multiplex PCR; TCRdb's copy has only in-frame clones and lacks some. This table holds 80,000 to 100,000 clones, 75% to 90% found once. The source material was peripheral blood, sampled 28 days after the second AZD1222 dose. The receptors shown here come from an adult who received the AZD1222 COVID-19 vaccine. CDR3s include the opening cysteine and the closing phenylalanine or tryptophan. A D gene is named only where the DNA matches it firmly. The size of a clone is reported for some rows only, either as once, few or many, or as a class for expanded clones.

d_call | j_call | clone_size | v_call | cdr3_nt | cdr3_aa
TRBD1 | TRBJ1-6 | NA | TRBV2 | TGTGCCAGCACCGAGTCAGGGGGCCGTAATTCACCCCTCCACTTT | CASTESGGRNSPLHF
NA | TRBJ2-7 | NA | TRBV6-1 | TGTGCCAGCAGAGAAGCGGAGTTTGGGGCCTCCTACGAGCAGTACTTC | CASREAEFGASYEQYF
TRBD2 | TRBJ2-7 | NA | TRBV11-2 | TGTGCCAGCAGCTTAGACGCTCGAACTAGCGGGTACAGGGAGCAGTACTTC | CASSLDARTSGYREQYF
TRBD1 | TRBJ2-6 | NA | TRBV9 | TGTGCCAGCACCCGGGACAGGGGGCCTGGGGCCAACGTCCTGACTTTC | CASTRDRGPGANVLTF
TRBD2 | TRBJ2-7 | NA | TRBV7-6 | TGTGCCAGCAGCCCACTAGCGGGGGTAGGCGAGCAGTACTTC | CASSPLAGVGEQYF
TRBD2 | TRBJ2-3 | NA | TRBV4-1 | TGCGCCAGCAGGGACGGACTAGCGGGAAGCACAGATACGCAGTATTTT | CASRDGLAGSTDTQYF
NA | TRBJ2-3 | once | TRBV24-1 | TGTGCCACCAGCGAGGGGAACACAGATACGCAGTATTTT | CATSEGNTDTQYF
NA | TRBJ1-3 | NA | TRBV2 | TGTGCCAGCACGGAGGGCAACTCTGGAAACACCATATATTTT | CASTEGNSGNTIYF
NA | TRBJ1-4 | NA | TRBV4-3 | TGCGCCAGCAGCCAACAGGATAATGAAAAACTGTTTTTT | CASSQQDNEKLFF
TRBD1 | TRBJ1-5 | NA | TRBV27 | TGTGCCAGCAGTTTAGACAGGGGGGCCAATCAGCCCCAGCATTTT | CASSLDRGANQPQHF
NA | TRBJ2-7 | NA | TRBV6-5 | TGTGAGACGAGGGCCTCGGGCTACGAGCAGTACTTC | CETRASGYEQYF
NA | TRBJ1-5 | NA | TRBV28 | TGTGCCAGCAGTTTAGCGGGACGGGCTAATCAGCCCCAGCATTTT | CASSLAGRANQPQHF
NA | TRBJ2-5 | once | TRBV19 | TGTGCCAGTAGGACGCATGGGGGTCAAGAGACCCAGTACTTC | CASRTHGGQETQYF
NA | TRBJ1-5 | NA | TRBV7-8 | TGTGCCAGCAGCTTAGAGTTTCAGGGAAATCAGCCCCAGCATTTT | CASSLEFQGNQPQHF
NA | TRBJ1-1 | NA | TRBV5-1 | TGCGCCAGCAGCTTGAATGACAGGCCTGAAGCTTTCTTT | CASSLNDRPEAFF
TRBD2 | TRBJ2-7 | NA | TRBV2 | TGTGCCAGCTTACCCTCCGGGACTAGCGGGGGGCCTGGACCCTGGGAGCAGTACTTC | CASLPSGTSGGPGPWEQYF
NA | TRBJ2-3 | NA | TRBV4-2 | TGTGCCAGCAGCCAAGATGGGCGGGACAGCAACACAGATACGCAGTATTTT | CASSQDGRDSNTDTQYF
NA | TRBJ1-1 | NA | TRBV5-1 | TGCGCCAGCAGCTTTGCGGGGACGAACACTGAAGCTTTCTTT | CASSFAGTNTEAFF
NA | TRBJ2-5 | NA | TRBV3-1/TRBV3-2 | TGTGCCAGCAGCCAAGCTTCAGGGGCCGGGGAGACCCAGTACTTC | CASSQASGAGETQYF
TRBD1 | TRBJ1-2 | NA | TRBV5-1 | TGCGCCAGCAGAGTACAGGGGGCGACGAGTGGCTACACCTTC | CASRVQGATSGYTF
NA | TRBJ1-1 | NA | TRBV6-5 | TGTGCCAGCAGTTTGGGTATACTGAACACTGAAGCTTTCTTT | CASSLGILNTEAFF
NA | TRBJ1-1 | once | TRBV7-3 | TGTGCCAGCAGCTTAGGGGGCGACACTGAAGCTTTCTTT | CASSLGGDTEAFF
NA | TRBJ2-3 | NA | TRBV7-3 | TGTGCCAGCAGCTCCTACTCCACAGATACGCAGTATTTT | CASSSYSTDTQYF
NA | TRBJ2-7 | NA | TRBV6-5 | TGTGCCACACAGATGACAGAGTCCTACGAGCAGTACTTC | CATQMTESYEQYF
NA | TRBJ1-1 | NA | TRBV27 | TGTGCCAGCAGTTTGGCTTGGGGCACTGAAGCTTTCTTT | CASSLAWGTEAFF
TRBD1 | TRBJ2-2 | NA | TRBV7-9 | TGTGCCACCCCGACCCAGGACAGGGGAGGTACCGGGGAGCTGTTTTTT | CATPTQDRGGTGELFF
TRBD1 | TRBJ1-5 | NA | TRBV2 | TGTGCCAGCAGGCGACAGGGGGAAGGTCAGCCCCAGCATTTT | CASRRQGEGQPQHF
NA | TRBJ1-5 | NA | TRBV7-9 | TGTGCCAGCAGCTCGGACATTTCTTATCAGCCCCAGCATTTT | CASSSDISYQPQHF
NA | TRBJ1-3 | NA | TRBV18 | TGTGCCAGCTCATTACAGGGTGCTGGAAACACCATATATTTT | CASSLQGAGNTIYF
TRBD1 | TRBJ1-6 | NA | TRBV19 | TGTGCCAGTAGTACCGGACAGGGGGCTGATAATTCACCCCTCCACTTT | CASSTGQGADNSPLHF
TRBD1 | TRBJ1-1 | NA | TRBV3-1/TRBV3-2 | TGTGCCAGCAGCCCGACAGGGGGCATCACTGAAGCTTTCTTT | CASSPTGGITEAFF
NA | TRBJ2-3 | NA | TRBV29-1 | TGCAGCGTTGACGCGACAGGCACAGATACGCAGTATTTT | CSVDATGTDTQYF
TRBD2 | TRBJ2-7 | NA | TRBV20-1 | TGCAGTGCTAGTCGCACTAGCGGCTCCTACGAGCAGTACTTC | CSASRTSGSYEQYF
NA | TRBJ1-6 | NA | TRBV10-3 | TGTGCCATCAGGCAGGGACTCAATAATTCACCCCTCCACTTT | CAIRQGLNNSPLHF
NA | TRBJ1-2 | few | TRBV2 | TGTGCCAGCAGGGCCGGGGCGACCTCCTTCTATGGCTACACCTTC | CASRAGATSFYGYTF
NA | TRBJ1-3 | NA | TRBV18 | TGTGCCAGCTCACCAAAAGGGACTGGTGGAAACACCATATATTTT | CASSPKGTGGNTIYF
NA | TRBJ1-5 | NA | TRBV7-9 | TGTGCCAGCAGCTTAGGGGTGTTGGGGACCAGGCTCAATCAGCCCCAGCATTTT | CASSLGVLGTRLNQPQHF
NA | TRBJ1-2 | NA | TRBV6-6 | TGTGCCAGCAATTACTCGACGGGCGGTTATGGCTACACCTTC | CASNYSTGGYGYTF